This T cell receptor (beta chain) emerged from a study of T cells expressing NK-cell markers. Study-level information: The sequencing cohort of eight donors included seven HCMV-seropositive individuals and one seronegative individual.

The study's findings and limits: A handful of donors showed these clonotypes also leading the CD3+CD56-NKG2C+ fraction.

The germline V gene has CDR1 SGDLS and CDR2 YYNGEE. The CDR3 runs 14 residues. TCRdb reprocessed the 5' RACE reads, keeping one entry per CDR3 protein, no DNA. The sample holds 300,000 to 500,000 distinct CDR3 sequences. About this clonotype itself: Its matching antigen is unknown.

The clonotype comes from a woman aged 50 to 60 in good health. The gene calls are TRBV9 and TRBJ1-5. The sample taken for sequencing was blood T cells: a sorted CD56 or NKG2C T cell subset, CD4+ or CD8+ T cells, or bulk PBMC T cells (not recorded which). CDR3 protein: CASSGGTEDQPQHF. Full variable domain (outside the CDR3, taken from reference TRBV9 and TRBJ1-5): DSGVTQTPKHLITATGQRVTLRCSPRSGDLSVYWYQQSLDQGLQFLIQYYNGEERAKGNILERFSAQQFPDLHSELNLSSLELGDSALYFCASSGGTEDQPQHFGDGTRLSIL.